This TCR beta chain was captured by sequencing in a study of control samples from healthy donors and cancer patients. This table comes from immunoSEQ multiplex PCR, and its TCRdb copy is limited to in-frame clones, with some not included. The sample records around 100,000 clones, roughly 89% being singletons. V shed 1 base and J shed 6 bases, with 13 bases lying between them. Germline V CDR1 and CDR2: SGHTA, FQGNSA. This CDR3 spans 15 amino acids. Sequencing was done on a sample of blood. V usage is TRBV7-2 and J usage is TRBJ1-5; a possible D gene is TRBD1 (5 bases). The sequence came from a human donor in good health. The donor label of this sample is uncertain. Here the CDR3 reads CASSLETGFGQPQHF. As DNA, the CDR3 is TGTGCCAGCAGCTTAGAAACAGGTTTCGGTCAGCCCCAGCATTTT.